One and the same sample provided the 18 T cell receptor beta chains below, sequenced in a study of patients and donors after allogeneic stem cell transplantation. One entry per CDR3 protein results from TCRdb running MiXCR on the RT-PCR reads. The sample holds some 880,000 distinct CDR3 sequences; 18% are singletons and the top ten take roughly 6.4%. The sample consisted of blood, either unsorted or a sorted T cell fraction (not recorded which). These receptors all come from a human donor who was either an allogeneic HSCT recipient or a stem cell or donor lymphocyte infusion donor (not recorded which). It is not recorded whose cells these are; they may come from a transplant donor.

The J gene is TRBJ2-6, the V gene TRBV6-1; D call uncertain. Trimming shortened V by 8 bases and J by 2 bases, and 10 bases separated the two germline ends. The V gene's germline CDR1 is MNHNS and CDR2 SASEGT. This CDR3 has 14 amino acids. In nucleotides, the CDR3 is TGTGCCAGCTGGGGTTCCCCTGGGGCCAACGTCCTGACTTTC. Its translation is CASWGSPGANVLTF.

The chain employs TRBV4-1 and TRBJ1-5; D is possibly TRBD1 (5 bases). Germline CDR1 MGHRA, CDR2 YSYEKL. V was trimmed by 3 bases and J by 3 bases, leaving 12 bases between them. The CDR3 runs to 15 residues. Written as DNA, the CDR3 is TGCGCCAGCAGCCACCGGGACTCGGACAATCAGCCCCAGCATTTT. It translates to CASSHRDSDNQPQHF.

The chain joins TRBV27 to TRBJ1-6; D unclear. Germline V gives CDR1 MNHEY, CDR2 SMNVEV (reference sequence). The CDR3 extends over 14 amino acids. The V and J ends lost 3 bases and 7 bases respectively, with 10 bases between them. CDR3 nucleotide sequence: TGTGCCAGCAGTTTTGTAGGGATCAATTCACCCCTCCACTTT. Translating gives CASSFVGINSPLHF.

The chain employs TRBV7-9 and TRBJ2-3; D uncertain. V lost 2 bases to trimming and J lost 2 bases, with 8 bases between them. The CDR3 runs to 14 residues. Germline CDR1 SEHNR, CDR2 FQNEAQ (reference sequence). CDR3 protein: CASSLPLYTDTQYF. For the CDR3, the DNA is TGTGCCAGCAGCTTACCCCTATACACAGATACGCAGTATTTT.

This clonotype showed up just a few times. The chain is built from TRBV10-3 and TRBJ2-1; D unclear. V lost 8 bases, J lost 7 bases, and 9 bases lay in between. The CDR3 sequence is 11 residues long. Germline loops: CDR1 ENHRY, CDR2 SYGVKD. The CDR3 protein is CAISVSNEQFF. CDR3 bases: TGTGCCATCTCCGTTTCGAATGAGCAGTTCTTC.

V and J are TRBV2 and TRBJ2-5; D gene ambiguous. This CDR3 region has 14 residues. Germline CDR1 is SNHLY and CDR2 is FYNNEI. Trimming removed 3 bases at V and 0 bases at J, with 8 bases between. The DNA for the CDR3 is TGTGCCAGCAGTGAGAACGGAAACCAAGAGACCCAGTACTTC. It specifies CASSENGNQETQYF.

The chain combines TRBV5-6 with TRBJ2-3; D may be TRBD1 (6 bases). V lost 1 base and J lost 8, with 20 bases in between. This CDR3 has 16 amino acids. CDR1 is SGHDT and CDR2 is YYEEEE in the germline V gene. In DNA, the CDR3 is TGTGCCAGCAGCTTGTTTCGTTCACAGGGAGTGGGTACGCAGTATTTT. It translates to CASSLFRSQGVGTQYF.

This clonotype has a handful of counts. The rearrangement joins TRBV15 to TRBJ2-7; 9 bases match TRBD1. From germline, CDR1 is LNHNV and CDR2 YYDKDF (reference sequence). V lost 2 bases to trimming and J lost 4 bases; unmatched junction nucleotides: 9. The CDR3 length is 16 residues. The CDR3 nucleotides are TGTGCCACCAGCAGATTCGGGACAGGGACTTCTTACGAGCAGTACTTC. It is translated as CATSRFGTGTSYEQYF. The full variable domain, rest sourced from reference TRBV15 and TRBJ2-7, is DAMVIQNPRYQVTQFGKPVTLSCSQTLNHNVMYWYQQKSSQAPKLLFHYYDKDFNNEADTPDNFQSRRPNTSFCFLDIRSPGLGDTAMYLCATSRFGTGTSYEQYFGPGTRLTVT.

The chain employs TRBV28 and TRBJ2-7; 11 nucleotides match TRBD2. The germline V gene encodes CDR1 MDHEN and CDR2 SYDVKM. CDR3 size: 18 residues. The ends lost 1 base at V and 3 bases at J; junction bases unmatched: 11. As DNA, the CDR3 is TGTGCCAGCAGTTTATACGATTTAGCGGGAGGGCCGCTCTACGAGCAGTACTTC. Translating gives CASSLYDLAGGPLYEQYF.

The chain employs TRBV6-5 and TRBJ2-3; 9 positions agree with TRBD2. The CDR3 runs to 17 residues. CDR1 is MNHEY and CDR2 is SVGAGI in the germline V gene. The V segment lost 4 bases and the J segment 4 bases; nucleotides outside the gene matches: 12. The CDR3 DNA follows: TGTGCCAGCAGTTTAAGGACTAGCGCCTTCTCAGCAGATACGCAGTATTTT. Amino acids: CASSLRTSAFSADTQYF.

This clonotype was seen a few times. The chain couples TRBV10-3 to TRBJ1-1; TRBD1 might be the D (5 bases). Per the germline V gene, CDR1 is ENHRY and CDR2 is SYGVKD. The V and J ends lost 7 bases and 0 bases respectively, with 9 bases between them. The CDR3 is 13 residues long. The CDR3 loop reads CAIMGVMNTEAFF. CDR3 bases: TGTGCCATCATGGGGGTAATGAACACTGAAGCTTTCTTT.

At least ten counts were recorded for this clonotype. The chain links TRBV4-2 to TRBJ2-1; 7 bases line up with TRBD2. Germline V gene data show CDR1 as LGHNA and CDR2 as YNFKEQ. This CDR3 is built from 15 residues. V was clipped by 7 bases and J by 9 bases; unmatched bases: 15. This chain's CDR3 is CASTSRLAEGSEQFF. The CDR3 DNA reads TGTGCCAGCACCTCAAGGCTAGCGGAGGGTAGTGAGCAGTTCTTC.

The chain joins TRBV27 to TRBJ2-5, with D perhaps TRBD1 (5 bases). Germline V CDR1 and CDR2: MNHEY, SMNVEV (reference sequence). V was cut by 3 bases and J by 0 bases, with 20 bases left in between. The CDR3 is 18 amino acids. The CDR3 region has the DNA TGTGCCAGCAGTTTCCAAACACCCCAATCAGGGTACCAAGAGACCCAGTACTTC. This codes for CASSFQTPQSGYQETQYF.

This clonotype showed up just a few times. The CDR3, as DNA: TGTGCCAGCAGCTTACCTGGACGGCGTGAGCAGTTCTTC. Translating it yields CASSLPGRREQFF. J is TRBJ2-1 and V is TRBV11-3; unclear D gene. In germline, CDR1 is SGHNT, CDR2 YENEEA. This CDR3 is built from 13 residues. V lost 2 bases to trimming and J lost 9 bases, with 11 bases between them.

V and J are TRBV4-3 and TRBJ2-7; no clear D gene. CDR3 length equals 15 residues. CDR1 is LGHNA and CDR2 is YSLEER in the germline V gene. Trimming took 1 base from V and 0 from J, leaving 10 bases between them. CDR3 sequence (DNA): TGCGCCAGCAGCCAAGCAAGTGTCAACTCCTACGAGCAGTACTTC. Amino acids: CASSQASVNSYEQYF.

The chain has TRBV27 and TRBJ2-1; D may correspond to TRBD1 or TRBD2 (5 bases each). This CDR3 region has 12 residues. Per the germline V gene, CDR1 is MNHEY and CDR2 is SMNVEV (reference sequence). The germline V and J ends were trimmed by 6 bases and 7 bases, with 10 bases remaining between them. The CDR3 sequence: CASSRDVNEQFF. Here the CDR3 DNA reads TGTGCCAGCAGCCGGGACGTAAATGAGCAGTTCTTC.

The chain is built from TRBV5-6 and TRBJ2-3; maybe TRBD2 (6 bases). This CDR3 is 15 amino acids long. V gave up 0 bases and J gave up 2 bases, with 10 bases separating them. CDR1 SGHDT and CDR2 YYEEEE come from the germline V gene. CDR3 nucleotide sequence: TGTGCCAGCAGCTTGGGGAGGAGGGACACAGATACGCAGTATTTT. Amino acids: CASSLGRRDTDTQYF.

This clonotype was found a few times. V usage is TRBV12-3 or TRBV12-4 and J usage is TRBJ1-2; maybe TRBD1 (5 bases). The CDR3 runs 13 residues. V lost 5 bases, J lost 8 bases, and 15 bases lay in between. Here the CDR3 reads CASSPPEGVGYTF. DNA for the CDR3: TGTGCCAGCAGTCCCCCCGAAGGGGTGGGCTACACCTTC.